This note documents a single TCR beta chain sequence. The source of the sample is a study of blood T cell repertoires in COVID-19. The wider study: PBMCs, B-cell-depleted T cells, or T cells provided the cDNA or gDNA that made up the material.

Enrollees, about 18 to 89 years old, lived in 24 US areas. Cohort 3 donors were reported recovered after two negative PCRs, clearance, or symptom resolution. CDR3 length: 13 residues. V lost 2 bases and J lost 11, with 15 bases in between. Source study methods: Estimation of nucleated cell counts relied on the amplification of reference gene primers. This table comes from immunoSEQ multiplex PCR, and its TCRdb copy is limited to in-frame clones, with some not included. V, J and clone size are those of that table, while D and trimming were read from the DNA. The sample records around 160,000 clones, 75% to 90% being singletons.

The source is a woman aged 60-75 years who had recovered from COVID-19. This sequence joins TRBV12-3 or TRBV12-4 and TRBJ1-1, with D hard to call. Sequenced sample: PBMCs or T cells enriched from blood (not recorded which). CDR3 DNA sequence: TGTGCCAGCAGTTTAAAGGAGGGCCTTGGCGCTTTCTTT. Translation gives CASSLKEGLGAFF.